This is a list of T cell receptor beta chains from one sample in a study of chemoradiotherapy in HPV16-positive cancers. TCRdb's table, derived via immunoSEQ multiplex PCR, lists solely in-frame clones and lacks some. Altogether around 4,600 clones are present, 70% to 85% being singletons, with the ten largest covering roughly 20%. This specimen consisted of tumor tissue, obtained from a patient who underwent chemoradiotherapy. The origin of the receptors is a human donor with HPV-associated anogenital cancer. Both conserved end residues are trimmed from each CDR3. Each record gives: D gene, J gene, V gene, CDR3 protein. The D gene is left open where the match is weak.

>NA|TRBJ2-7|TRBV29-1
SVQRPPTGYEQY
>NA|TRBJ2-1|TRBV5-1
ASSLASVGSYNEQF
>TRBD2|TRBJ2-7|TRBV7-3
ASSLGVGEGYEQY
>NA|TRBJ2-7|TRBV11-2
ASSENFGEINYEQY
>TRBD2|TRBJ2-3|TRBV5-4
ASSRGTSGGITDTQY
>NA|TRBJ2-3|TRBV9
ASSVAFIEGRTDTQY
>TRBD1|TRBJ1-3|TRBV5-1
ASSPQGGRSGNTIY
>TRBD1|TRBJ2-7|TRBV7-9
ASSTGQGIYEQY
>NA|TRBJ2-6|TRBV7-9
ASSLVGGANVLT
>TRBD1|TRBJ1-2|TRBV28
ASSPMGGQLYGYT
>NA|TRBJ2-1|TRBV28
ASSLHTSSYNEQF
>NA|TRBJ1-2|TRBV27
ASSLDRNYGYT
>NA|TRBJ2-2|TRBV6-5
ASSYDSGTGELF
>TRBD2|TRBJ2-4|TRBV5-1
ASSLRLAEKNIQY
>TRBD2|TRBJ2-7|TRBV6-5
ASSYSGLAGAEQY
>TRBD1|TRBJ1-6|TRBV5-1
ASSPDRDSPLH
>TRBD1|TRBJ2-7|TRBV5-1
ASSLETGDYEQY
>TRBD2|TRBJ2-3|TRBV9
ASSLAGSNTDTQY
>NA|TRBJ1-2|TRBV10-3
AISESVDFYGYT
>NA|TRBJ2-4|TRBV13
ASSFGAYVGKNIQY
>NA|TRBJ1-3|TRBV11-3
ASSLRTADSGNTIY
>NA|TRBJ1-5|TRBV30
AWSVRGDQPQH
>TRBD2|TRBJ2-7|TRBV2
ASRDLAGGPEQY
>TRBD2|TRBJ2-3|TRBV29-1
SVEGGAGADTQY
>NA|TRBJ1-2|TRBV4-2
ASSSEGGEPTNYGYT
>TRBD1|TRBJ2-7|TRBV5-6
ASSGPGTVSYEQY
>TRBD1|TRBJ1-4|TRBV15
ATSRDQGTGYEKLF
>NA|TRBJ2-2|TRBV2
ASSVITEPTGELF
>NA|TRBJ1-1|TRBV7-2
ASSFGWREPEAF